This T cell receptor beta chain was identified during a study of graft-versus-host responses after intestinal transplantation. Across the study: Recipients uniformly received anti-thymocyte globulin induction, followed by tacrolimus and steroids for about 3 years. Study-wide results and caveats: GvH clone levels peaked in circulation, and this peak was associated with early post-transplant HvG declines. Analysis identified GvH clones in recipient marrow, with some appearing first in ileum or blood.

On this clone: Its antigen is as yet unknown.

This CDR3 comprises 14 residues. Germline CDR1 reads SGHRS; CDR2 reads YFSETQ. The V end lost 5 bases, the J end lost 4 bases, and 15 bases lay between the germline ends. Using immunoSEQ multiplex PCR, the repertoire was profiled, and TCRdb retains in-frame clones only, with some absent. This sample carries approximately 70,000 clones, 75% to 90% of them seen once, and the ten largest clones take around 0.37%. The source of this sequence is a human donor who was the organ donor for an intestinal transplant. The chain links TRBV5-1 to TRBJ2-5; D is perhaps TRBD1 (5 bases). The specimen comprised unstimulated CD4+ T cells sorted from spleen or lymph node cells, sampled before transplant. Here the CDR3 DNA reads TGCGCCAGCAGGGAAGGGGTAGGCGGAGAGACCCAGTACTTC. This encodes CASREGVGGETQYF.